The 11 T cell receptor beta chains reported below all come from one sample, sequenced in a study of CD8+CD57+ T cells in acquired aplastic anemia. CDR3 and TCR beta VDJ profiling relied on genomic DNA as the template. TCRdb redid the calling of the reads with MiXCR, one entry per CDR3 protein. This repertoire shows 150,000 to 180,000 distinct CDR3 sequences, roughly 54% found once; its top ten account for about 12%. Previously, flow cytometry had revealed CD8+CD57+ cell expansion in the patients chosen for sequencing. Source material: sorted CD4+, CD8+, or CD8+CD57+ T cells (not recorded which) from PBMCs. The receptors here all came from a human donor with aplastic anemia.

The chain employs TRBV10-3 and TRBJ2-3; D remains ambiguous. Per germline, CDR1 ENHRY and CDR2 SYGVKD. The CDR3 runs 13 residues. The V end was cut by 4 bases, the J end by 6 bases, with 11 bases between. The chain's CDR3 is CAISGHDSDTQYF. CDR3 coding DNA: TGTGCCATCAGTGGGCACGACTCTGATACGCAGTATTTT.

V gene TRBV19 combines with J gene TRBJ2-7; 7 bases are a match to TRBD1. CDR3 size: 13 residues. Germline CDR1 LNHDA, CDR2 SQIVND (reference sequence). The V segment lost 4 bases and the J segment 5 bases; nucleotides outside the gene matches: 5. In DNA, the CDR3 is TGTGCCAGTAGTAGACAGGGTAATCACGAGCAGTACTTC. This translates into CASSRQGNHEQYF.

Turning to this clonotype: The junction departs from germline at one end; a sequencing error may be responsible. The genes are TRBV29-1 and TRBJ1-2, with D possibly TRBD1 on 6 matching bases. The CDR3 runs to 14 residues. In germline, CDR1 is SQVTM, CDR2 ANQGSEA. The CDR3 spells CSGRGRGAVNGYTF. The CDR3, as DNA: TGCAGCGGTAGAGGGCGGGGGGCCGTGAATGGTTACACCTTC. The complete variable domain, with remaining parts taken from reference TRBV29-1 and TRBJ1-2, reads SAVISQKPSRDICQRGTSLTIQCQVDSQVTMMFWYRQQPGQSLTLIATANQGSEATYESGFVIDKFPISRPNLTFSTLTVSNMSPEDSSIYLCSGRGRGAVNGYTFGSGTRLTVV.

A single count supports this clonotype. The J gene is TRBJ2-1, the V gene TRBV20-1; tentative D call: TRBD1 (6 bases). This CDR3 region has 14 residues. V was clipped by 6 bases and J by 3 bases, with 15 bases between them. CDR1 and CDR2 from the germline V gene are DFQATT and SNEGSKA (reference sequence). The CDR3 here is CSAIQGTHYNEQFF. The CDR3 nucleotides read TGCAGTGCCATCCAGGGGACCCACTACAATGAGCAGTTCTTC.

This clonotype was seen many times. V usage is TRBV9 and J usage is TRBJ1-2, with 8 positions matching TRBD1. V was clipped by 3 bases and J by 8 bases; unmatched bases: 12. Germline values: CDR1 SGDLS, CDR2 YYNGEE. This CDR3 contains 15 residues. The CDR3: CASSETGTGGRGYTF. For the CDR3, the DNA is TGTGCCAGCAGCGAAACCGGGACAGGAGGCCGCGGCTACACCTTC.

The CDR3 protein is CATSDFRGNQPQHF. As DNA, the CDR3 is TGTGCCACCAGTGATTTCAGGGGCAATCAGCCCCAGCATTTT. The chain couples TRBV24-1 to TRBJ1-5, with a weak D call TRBD1 (5 bases). V lost 1 base and J lost 2, with 5 bases in between. The CDR3 is 14 amino acids. Germline lookup yields CDR1 KGHDR and CDR2 SFDVKD.

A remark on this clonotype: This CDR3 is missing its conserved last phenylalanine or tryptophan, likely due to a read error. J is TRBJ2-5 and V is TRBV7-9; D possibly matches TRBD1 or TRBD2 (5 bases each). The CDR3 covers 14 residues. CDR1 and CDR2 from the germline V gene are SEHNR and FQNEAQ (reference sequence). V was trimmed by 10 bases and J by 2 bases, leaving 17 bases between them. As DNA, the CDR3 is TGTGCCAACACCTCCCGGGACGTACAAGAGACCCAGTACTCC. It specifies CANTSRDVQETQYS.

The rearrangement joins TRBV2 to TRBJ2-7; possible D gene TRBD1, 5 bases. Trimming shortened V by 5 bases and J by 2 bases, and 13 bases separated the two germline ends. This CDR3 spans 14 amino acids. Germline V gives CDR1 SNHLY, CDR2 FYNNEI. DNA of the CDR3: TGTGCCAGCAGTTTTCGGCAGGGCCCCTACGAGCAGTACTTC. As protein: CASSFRQGPYEQYF.

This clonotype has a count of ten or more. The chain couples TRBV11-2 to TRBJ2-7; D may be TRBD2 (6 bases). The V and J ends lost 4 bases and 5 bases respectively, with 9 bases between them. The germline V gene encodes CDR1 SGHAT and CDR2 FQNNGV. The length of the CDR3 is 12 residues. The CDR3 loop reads CASSSGRHEQYF. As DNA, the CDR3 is TGTGCCAGCAGCTCCGGGAGACACGAGCAGTACTTC.

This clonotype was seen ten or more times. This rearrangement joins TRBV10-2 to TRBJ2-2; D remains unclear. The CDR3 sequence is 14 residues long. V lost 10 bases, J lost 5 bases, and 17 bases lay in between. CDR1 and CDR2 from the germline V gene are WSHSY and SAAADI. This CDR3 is CATTLGRLTGELFF. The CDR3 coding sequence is TGCGCCACCACCCTAGGAAGGCTAACCGGGGAGCTGTTTTTT.

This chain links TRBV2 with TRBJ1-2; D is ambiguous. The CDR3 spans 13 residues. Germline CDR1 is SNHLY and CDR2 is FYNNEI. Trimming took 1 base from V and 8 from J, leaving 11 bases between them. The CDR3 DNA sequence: TGTGCCAGCAGTGAAGTCAACACATGGGGCTACACCTTC. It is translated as CASSEVNTWGYTF.